What follows are 4 T cell receptor beta chains derived from one specimen sequenced in a study of tumor-infiltrating lymphocytes in primary liver carcinoma (dated by TCRdb to the late 2010s). Total RNA and DNA were co-extracted from approximately 20-30 mg of bulk tissue with the AllPrep DNA/RNA mini kit, without cell sorting. Sequenced using an Illumina HiSeq 2500. Starting from around 500 ng total RNA, TCRbeta-specific cDNA was produced by reverse transcription with a constant-region primer and ProtoScript II reverse transcriptase. The TCRbeta libraries were prepared through three rounds of nested multiplex PCR following a slightly modified ARM-PCR procedure. Each of the first two PCR rounds ran for approximately 10 cycles using multiplex TRBV1-TRBV30 forward primers together with a Cbeta reverse primer. TCRdb reanalyzed the raw reads on its own, using fastp at Q25 for trimming and MiXCR for clone calling, and kept in-frame beta chains. Entries that share a CDR3 protein sequence are merged under the most common genes and DNA. The sample table records 25,000 to 35,000 distinct CDR3 sequences; 76% of these occur just once. Roughly a third of the sample is in the top ten clones.

Sequencing was done on a sample of liver tumor tissue from sampling region 5. Read against the paper, the sample's cell subset or site label means: tumor region T5, tumor centre. All receptors derive from a man aged 35 to 55 with primary liver carcinoma and hepatitis B virus infection.

This chain connects TRBV11-2 to TRBJ1-4; unclear D gene. CDR3 length: 16 residues. Germline loops: CDR1 SGHAT, CDR2 FQNNGV. The CDR3: CANSNTPGGTHEKLFF. The DNA for the CDR3 is TGTGCAAACAGCAATACTCCAGGAGGAACACATGAAAAACTGTTTTTT.

This clonotype was recorded a few times. A much larger clone sits a single nucleotide away, making a read error possible. It is likely a read error, because the conserved phenylalanine at the end of the CDR3 is missing. The rearrangement joins TRBV10-3 to TRBJ1-1, with D tentatively TRBD1 (5 bases). Trimming cost V 3 bases and J 4 bases, with 9 bases left between them. This CDR3 is 13 amino acids long. Germline CDR1 is ENHRY and CDR2 is SYGVKD. The CDR3 reads CAISEQEGTEAFL. The DNA of the CDR3 is TGTGCCATCAGTGAACAGGAGGGCACTGAAGCTTTCCTT.

As for this clonotype: A junction boundary mismatches the germline segment, possibly from a read error. The V and J genes are TRBV11-2 and TRBJ1-4; D remains unclear. The CDR3 length is 16 residues. Germline CDR1 is SGHAT and CDR2 is FQNNGV. This CDR3 reads CASSKTAGGTNEILFF. In DNA, the CDR3 is TGTGCGAGCAGCAAGACTGCAGGAGGAACAAATGAAATACTGTTTTTT. Together with reference TRBV11-2 and TRBJ1-4, the CDR3 gives the full variable domain: EAGVAQSPRYKIIEKRQSVAFWCNPISGHATLYWYQQILGQGPKLLIQFQNNGVVDDSQLPKDRFSAERLKGVDSTLKIQPAKLEDSAVYLCASSKTAGGTNEILFFGSGTQLSVL.

The rearrangement joins TRBV10-3 to TRBJ2-7; possibly TRBD1 for D (6 bases). The ends were cut back, 3 bases at V and 4 bases at J, with 19 bases in the middle. CDR3 length: 16 residues. Germline V lookup: CDR1 ENHRY, CDR2 SYGVKD. CDR3 protein: CAISETKQGLQYEQYF. In DNA form, the CDR3 reads TGTGCCATCAGTGAAACCAAACAGGGTCTTCAATACGAGCAGTACTTC.